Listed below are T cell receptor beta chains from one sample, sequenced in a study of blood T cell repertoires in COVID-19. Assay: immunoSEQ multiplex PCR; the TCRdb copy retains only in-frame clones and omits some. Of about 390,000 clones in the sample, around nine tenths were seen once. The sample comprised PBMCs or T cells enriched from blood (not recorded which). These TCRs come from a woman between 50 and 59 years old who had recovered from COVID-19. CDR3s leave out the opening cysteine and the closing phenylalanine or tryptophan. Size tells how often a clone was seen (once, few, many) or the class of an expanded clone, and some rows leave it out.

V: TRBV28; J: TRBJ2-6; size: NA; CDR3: ASSLPPGANVLT
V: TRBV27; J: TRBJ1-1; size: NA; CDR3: ASSLSSGAHTEAF
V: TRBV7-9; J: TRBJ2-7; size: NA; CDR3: ASSLGTSGTYEQY
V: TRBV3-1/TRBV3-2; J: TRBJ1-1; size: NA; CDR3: ASSPRGQGVGMNTEAF
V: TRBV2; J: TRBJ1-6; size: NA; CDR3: ASRQQGRNSPLH
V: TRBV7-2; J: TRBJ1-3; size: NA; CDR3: ASSLARQGVTSFSGNTIY
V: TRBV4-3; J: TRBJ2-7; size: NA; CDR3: ASSQVHPQGASSYEQY
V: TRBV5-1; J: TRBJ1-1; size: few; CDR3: ASSSPGNTEAF
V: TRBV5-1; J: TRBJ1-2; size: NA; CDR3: ASSLDTSNYGYT
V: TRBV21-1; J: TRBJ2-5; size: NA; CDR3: ASSKKIPPGIQETQY
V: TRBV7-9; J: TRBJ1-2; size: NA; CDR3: ASSLGAGGYT
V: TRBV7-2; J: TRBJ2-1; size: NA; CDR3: ASSAGQGFSEQF
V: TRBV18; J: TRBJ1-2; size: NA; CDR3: ASSLIRTGHSNYGYT
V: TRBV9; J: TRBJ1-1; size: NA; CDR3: ASSVLPGTGGEAF
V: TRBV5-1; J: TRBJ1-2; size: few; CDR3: ASSGWPGDPGYT
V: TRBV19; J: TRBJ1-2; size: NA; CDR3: ASREPTGGYT
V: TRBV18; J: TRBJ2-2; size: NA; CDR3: ASSPPKLRGTGELF
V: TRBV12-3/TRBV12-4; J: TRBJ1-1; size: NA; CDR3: ASSSRLGVAF
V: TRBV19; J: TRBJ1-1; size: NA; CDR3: ASSNFAGYMNTEAF
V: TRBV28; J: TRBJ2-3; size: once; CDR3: ASSSRGGPTDTQY
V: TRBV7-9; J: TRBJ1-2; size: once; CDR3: ASSSPTGERVGYGYT
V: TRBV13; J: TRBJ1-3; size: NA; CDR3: ASSLGTGGSGNTIY
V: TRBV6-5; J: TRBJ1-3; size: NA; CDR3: ASSSLGTASGNTIY
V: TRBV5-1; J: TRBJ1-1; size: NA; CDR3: ASSSGQALMNTEAF
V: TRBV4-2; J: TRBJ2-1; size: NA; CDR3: ASSQLDSGEQF
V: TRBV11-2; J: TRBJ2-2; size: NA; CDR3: ASSLEGGAGFNGELF
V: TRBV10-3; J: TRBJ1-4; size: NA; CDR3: AIRARGGAYEKLF
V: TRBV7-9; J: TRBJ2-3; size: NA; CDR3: ASSTTTSGLFRDTQY
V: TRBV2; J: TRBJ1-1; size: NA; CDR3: ASSVQTNTEAF
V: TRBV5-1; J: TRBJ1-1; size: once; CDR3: ASSLGGGNTEAF
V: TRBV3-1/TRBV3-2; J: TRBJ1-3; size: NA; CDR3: ASKDRDSSGNTIY
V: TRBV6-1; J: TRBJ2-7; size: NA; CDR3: ASSDLPSYEQY
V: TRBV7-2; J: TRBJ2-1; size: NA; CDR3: ASSLLAGGGNEQF
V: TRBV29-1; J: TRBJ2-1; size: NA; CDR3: SAGFSGGSNEQF
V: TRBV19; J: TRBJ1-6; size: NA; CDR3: ASSITTGGRLNSPLH
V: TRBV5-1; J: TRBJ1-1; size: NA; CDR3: ASSFSGATEAF